This paragraph covers one TCR beta chain sequence. This sample was included in a study of shared clonotypes between healthy human individuals. Several immunoSEQ plates held equal portions of the genomic DNA taken from each subset. The repertoire was sequenced with immunoSEQ multiplex PCR; TCRdb's copy has only in-frame clones and lacks some. The table shows approximately 2.5 million clones, with over 85% occurring only once. V was cut by 3 bases and J by 4 bases, with 6 bases left in between. The CDR3 runs 11 residues. Per germline, CDR1 DFQATT and CDR2 SNEGSKA (reference sequence). The sequence was obtained from a man aged 18 to 35 in good health. Some clones in this sample may be carry-over from other donors' samples. The V and J genes are TRBV20-1 and TRBJ1-2, with D hard to call. The sample comprised naive CD4+ T cells from PBMCs. Subset reported: CD45RA+ positively selected. CDR3 region: CSARNGYGYTF. CDR3 nucleotides: TGCAGTGCTAGGAACGGCTATGGCTACACCTTC.